This T cell receptor (beta chain) is drawn from a study of metastatic and nonmetastatic thyroid tumors (dated by TCRdb to between 2020 and 2021). In the study overall: Repertoires from peripheral blood and from tumor or nodule tissue samples of malignant and benign thyroid patients were compared.

The library was prepared using PCR. Sequencing was carried out with an Illumina HiSeq 4000. High-throughput sequencing was used to profile the TCR beta-chain CDR3 region of every patient. The authors processed their data as follows. Drawing on CDR3 differences between clinicopathological groups, the researchers built a classifier meant to tell apart patients with distant-metastatic papillary thyroid cancer. The Shannon index was used to measure repertoire diversity, and the Morisita-Horn index was used to measure how similar tumor and blood repertoires were. TCRdb redid the processing of the public reads, applying fastp at Q25 and MiXCR, and retained in-frame beta chains. These V and J calls are TCRdb output, not the study's own analysis. The sample table records under 45,000 clones; around 28% of these occur just once. The ten largest clones add up to more than 9% of the sample. Overall study outcomes, separate from this receptor: In both blood and tumor samples, malignant tumors were reported to have significantly higher TCR beta diversity than benign nodules.

On this clone itself: Its antigen is not yet known. The input lacks base qualities; no much larger clone sits a single base away.

None of the patients had been given any treatment before thyroid surgery. Using T-cell receptor beta sequencing, the researchers looked back retrospectively at clinical samples from patients, gathered between about 2011 and 2019. The CDR3 sequence holds 18 residues, the cysteine and phenylalanine included. The DNA shown is the 54-base CDR3, in frame from base 1. V has 6 bases trimmed and J has 8 bases trimmed; junction bases matching no gene number 16. CDR1 and CDR2 (MNHEY, SVGEGT) derive from the germline V gene. This sequence was found in a male donor with papillary thyroid cancer or a benign thyroid nodule (not recorded which). Some clones in this sample may be carry-over from other donors' samples. Material for sequencing was blood. The chain uses TRBV6-2 or TRBV6-3 and TRBJ1-6; 10 bases in the junction line up with TRBD1. This receptor has the CDR3 CASSSPGQGPGWDSPLHF. The DNA sequence is given as TGTGCCAGCAGCTCACCGGGACAGGGGCCCGGTTGGGATTCACCCCTCCACTTT.